This T cell receptor (beta chain) was sequenced for a study of OX40 agonist ivuxolimab in advanced cancers. Turning to the study itself: The group had a mean age of around 60 years, ranged from roughly 20 to 80, and was 82.7% male. Study-wide results and caveats: On average, CD8+ T cells had more expanded clones than CD4+.

The CDR3 has 16 residues. Trimming pared 6 bases from V and 1 base from J, leaving 16 bases between. Germline V gives CDR1 MNHEY, CDR2 SMNVEV (reference sequence). Libraries were prepared by immunoSEQ multiplex PCR; TCRdb keeps only in-frame clonotypes and omits some of them. The table includes 80,000 to 100,000 clones, about 92% detected once. Comment on this clone: The antigen remains unidentified.

Source: CD4+ or CD8+ T cells sorted from blood, taken in a trial of the OX40 agonist ivuxolimab. This TCR derives from an adult with an advanced solid tumor such as melanoma, head and neck, liver or kidney cancer. This chain joins TRBV27 and TRBJ1-3; D perhaps matches TRBD1 (5 bases). The CDR3 here is CASRKSGSRSGNTIYF. The CDR3 DNA is TGTGCCAGCAGGAAATCAGGGTCGCGTTCTGGAAACACCATATATTTT.